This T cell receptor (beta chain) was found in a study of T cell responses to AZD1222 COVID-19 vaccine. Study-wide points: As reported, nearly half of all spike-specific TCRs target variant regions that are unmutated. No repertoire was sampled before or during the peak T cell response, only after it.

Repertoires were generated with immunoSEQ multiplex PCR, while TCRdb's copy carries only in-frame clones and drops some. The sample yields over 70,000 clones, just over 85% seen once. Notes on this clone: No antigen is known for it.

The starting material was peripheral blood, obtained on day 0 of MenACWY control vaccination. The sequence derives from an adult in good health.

CDR3 in amino acids: CAISEQGLGQPQHF. The CDR3 DNA follows: TGTGCCATCAGTGAACAAGGACTCGGTCAGCCCCAGCATTTT. The chain links TRBV10-3 to TRBJ1-5; no clear D. V dropped 3 bases and J dropped 6 bases, with 12 bases sitting between them. The CDR3 is 14 residues long. CDR1 is ENHRY, CDR2 SYGVKD, per germline.